The next 18 T cell receptor beta chains were all read from a single sample in a study of blood T cell repertoires in COVID-19. Using immunoSEQ multiplex PCR, the repertoire was profiled, and TCRdb retains in-frame clones only, with some absent. There are tens of thousands of clones in the sample; approximately 80% occur only once, and about 34% lies in the top ten. Source material: peripheral blood. Source of these receptors: a human donor in a cohort sampled during active COVID-19.

This sequence joins TRBV5-1 and TRBJ2-7; D is perhaps TRBD2 (6 bases). The CDR3 has 14 amino acids. Germline V lookup: CDR1 SGHRS, CDR2 YFSETQ. Trimming took 0 bases from V and 5 from J, leaving 12 bases between them. The DNA for the CDR3 is TGCGCCAGCAGCTTGGCGGGGGATGGGCACGAGCAGTACTTC. As protein: CASSLAGDGHEQYF.

The chain uses TRBV3-1 (or the pseudogene TRBV3-2) and TRBJ2-7; weak D call: TRBD2 (5 bases). The CDR3 has 15 residues. The germline V and J ends were trimmed by 5 bases and 4 bases, with 18 bases remaining between them. Germline CDR1 reads LGHDT; CDR2 reads YNNKEL (reference sequence). DNA for the CDR3: TGTGCCAGCAGCGTAGAGCCGGGGAGAGGATACGAGCAGTACTTC. Protein product: CASSVEPGRGYEQYF.

The gene calls are TRBV7-2 and TRBJ2-5; D not resolved. V was cut by 1 base and J by 3 bases, with 3 bases left in between. Germline assignment: CDR1 SGHTA and CDR2 FQGNSA. This CDR3 has 12 residues. The CDR3 is CASSLGEETQYF. The CDR3 DNA sequence: TGTGCCAGCAGCTTAGGAGAAGAGACCCAGTACTTC.

The J gene is TRBJ1-1, the V gene TRBV27; TRBD1 agrees at 8 bases. The CDR3 is 13 residues long. Germline V gene data show CDR1 as MNHEY and CDR2 as SMNVEV (reference sequence). V shed 5 bases, J shed 12 bases, and the junction held 11 bases outside the gene matches. This CDR3 is CASSPLSDRVSFF. The CDR3 nucleotides read TGTGCCAGCAGTCCACTTTCGGACAGGGTATCTTTCTTT.

The chain links TRBV2 to TRBJ2-7; 7 bases are a match to TRBD1. Germline CDR1 reads SNHLY; CDR2 reads FYNNEI. There are 17 residues in the CDR3. J gave up 4 bases and V 0 bases, and 12 bases lay outside the gene matches. CDR3 nucleotide sequence: TGTGCCAGCAGTGAAGCGCTTGGTCAGGGGGATCAGTACGAGCAGTACTTC. It yields the protein CASSEALGQGDQYEQYF.

This rearrangement joins TRBV9 to TRBJ2-1; 14 nucleotides align to TRBD2. The CDR3 runs 16 residues. Per the germline V gene, CDR1 is SGDLS and CDR2 is YYNGEE. V shed 4 bases, J shed 7 bases, and the junction held 7 bases outside the gene matches. The CDR3 spells CASSLRLAGGLNEQFF. DNA for the CDR3: TGTGCCAGCAGCTTACGACTAGCGGGAGGGTTAAATGAGCAGTTCTTC.

In this sample, this clone is medium-sized (0.01 to 0.1%). The chain is built from TRBV4-1 and TRBJ1-2; 10 bases align to TRBD1. The V segment lost 0 bases and the J segment 8 bases; nucleotides outside the gene matches: 9. The CDR3 spans 16 residues. Germline V gives CDR1 MGHRA, CDR2 YSYEKL. The CDR3 sequence is CASSQDGATGGRGYTF. The CDR3, as DNA: TGCGCCAGCAGCCAAGATGGGGCGACAGGGGGCAGGGGCTACACCTTC.

The chain combines TRBV5-1 with TRBJ1-1; 7 positions agree with TRBD1. This CDR3 region has 14 residues. Germline CDR1 and CDR2: SGHRS and YFSETQ. V trimming: 4 bases; J trimming: 1 base; junction bases outside the gene matches: 4. The CDR3 DNA reads TGCGCCAGCAGCGGAAGACAGGGGAACACTGAAGCTTTCTTT. This translates into CASSGRQGNTEAFF.

The chain joins TRBV10-1 to TRBJ2-7; 9 bases align to TRBD1. Germline V gives CDR1 WNHNN, CDR2 SYGVQD (reference sequence). J lost 3 bases, V lost 4 bases, and 4 bases had no gene match. This CDR3 has 14 amino acids. CDR3 in DNA: TGCGCCAGCAGTGCCGGGACAGGGATCTACGAGCAGTACTTC. Amino acids: CASSAGTGIYEQYF.

The chain links TRBV6-5 to TRBJ2-2; D uncertain. Per the germline V gene, CDR1 is MNHEY and CDR2 is SVGAGI. The V and J ends lost 6 bases and 4 bases respectively, with 9 bases between them. This CDR3 is built from 13 residues. The CDR3 DNA reads TGTGCCAGCAGAGAGGTGGTCACCGGGGAGCTGTTTTTT. This encodes CASREVVTGELFF.

The chain uses TRBV5-4 and TRBJ1-6; a possible D gene is TRBD1 (5 bases). Per germline, CDR1 SGHNT and CDR2 YYREEE (reference sequence). Trimming removed 4 bases from V and 6 bases from J, with 8 bases in between. This CDR3 spans 13 amino acids. CDR3 bases: TGTGCCAGCAGCCTGGACACTAATTCACCCCTCCACTTT. It encodes CASSLDTNSPLHF.

The chain recombines TRBV9 with TRBJ2-3, with 7 nucleotides matching TRBD1. The CDR3 runs to 15 residues. The V and J ends lost 3 bases and 6 bases, in that order; junction bases with no gene match: 10. The germline gives CDR1 SGDLS, CDR2 YYNGEE. CDR3 DNA sequence: TGTGCCAGCAGCGGGACAGGTGCGTTACTGGATACGCAGTATTTT. Translating it yields CASSGTGALLDTQYF. Supplemented by reference TRBV9 and TRBJ2-3, the full variable domain reads DSGVTQTPKHLITATGQRVTLRCSPRSGDLSVYWYQQSLDQGLQFLIQYYNGEERAKGNILERFSAQQFPDLHSELNLSSLELGDSALYFCASSGTGALLDTQYFGPGTRLTVL.

This clone was counted once. The chain links TRBV5-5 to TRBJ2-7, with a possible D match to TRBD1 (6 bases). The CDR3 extends over 13 amino acids. CDR1 is SGHKS, CDR2 YYEKEE, per germline (reference sequence). V shed 1 base and J shed 6 bases, with 11 bases lying between them. Written as DNA, the CDR3 is TGTGCCAGCAGCTTGTTACAGGGAGCCGAGCAGTACTTC. Its protein is CASSLLQGAEQYF.

This sequence joins TRBV9 and TRBJ2-1; 9 bases fit TRBD2. The CDR3 runs to 14 residues. Per the germline V gene, CDR1 is SGDLS and CDR2 is YYNGEE. The V gene end was trimmed by 3 bases and the J gene end by 2 bases; junction bases not matched to a gene: 0. The CDR3 is CASSGLAAYNEQFF. DNA for the CDR3: TGTGCCAGCAGCGGACTAGCGGCCTACAATGAGCAGTTCTTC.

The rearrangement joins TRBV28 to TRBJ2-5, with 7 bases that match TRBD1. The CDR3 contains 15 residues. Germline V lookup: CDR1 MDHEN, CDR2 SYDVKM. Losses at the gene ends were 6 bases for V and 3 bases for J; bases not matched to a gene: 10. CDR3 in DNA: TGTGCCAGCAGACCTCCGGACAGGCGGAAAGAGACCCAGTACTTC. It specifies CASRPPDRRKETQYF.

The rearrangement uses TRBV4-1 and TRBJ2-7; the D gene is possibly TRBD2 (5 bases). The CDR3 has 15 residues. The V end was cut by 0 bases, the J end by 3 bases, with 12 bases between. Germline-derived CDR1 and CDR2 are MGHRA and YSYEKL. This CDR3 reads CASSQEERARYEQYF. CDR3 in DNA: TGCGCCAGCAGCCAAGAGGAGAGGGCACGCTACGAGCAGTACTTC.

This clone was seen a few times. The V call is TRBV11-2, the J call TRBJ2-7, with D perhaps TRBD1 (6 bases). The CDR3 extends over 14 amino acids. The V gene lost 5 bases and the J gene lost 3 bases, with 14 bases spanning the gap. Germline V gene data show CDR1 as SGHAT and CDR2 as FQNNGV. The CDR3 nucleotides are TGTGCCAGCAGCGATCGACAGGTGGGCTACGAGCAGTACTTC. It codes for CASSDRQVGYEQYF.

The chain uses TRBV3-1 (or the pseudogene TRBV3-2) and TRBJ2-3, with 7 bases identical to TRBD1. CDR1 and CDR2 from the germline V gene are LGHDT and YNNKEL (reference sequence). With V trimmed by 0 bases and J by 2 bases, 8 bases remained unmatched. The CDR3 consists of 17 residues. For the CDR3, the DNA is TGTGCCAGCAGCCAAGATCCCTTACAGGGGATCACAGATACGCAGTATTTT. Protein sequence: CASSQDPLQGITDTQYF.